This is a list of T cell receptor beta chains from one sample in a study of T-cell reconstitution after alpha-beta-depleted transplantation in children. TCRdb reprocessed the PCR reads via MiXCR and lists one record per CDR3 protein. The data contain 500,000 or so distinct CDR3 sequences, 30% to 35% of them singletons. Sequences were derived from PBMCs from the stem cell graft donor, sampled from the stem cell graft. The source of these receptors is a human donor who donated a stem cell graft to a child with aplastic anemia. CDR3s include the opening cysteine and the closing phenylalanine or tryptophan. A D gene is named only where the DNA matches it firmly. Part of the rows lack a size; the others show once, few, many or a class for expanded clones.

D gene: TRBD1; V gene: TRBV5-1; clone size: -; J gene: TRBJ1-5; CDR3 protein: CASSTGGGQPQHF; CDR3 DNA: TGCGCCAGCAGCACAGGGGGCGGACAGCCCCAGCATTTT
D gene: -; V gene: TRBV28; clone size: -; J gene: TRBJ1-3; CDR3 protein: CASSSPERLGNTIYF; CDR3 DNA: TGTGCCAGCAGTTCCCCTGAGAGGCTTGGAAACACCATATATTTT
D gene: TRBD2; V gene: TRBV4-3; clone size: -; J gene: TRBJ2-1; CDR3 protein: CASSQDRLADSYNEQFF; CDR3 DNA: TGCGCCAGCAGCCAAGATCGGCTAGCGGATTCCTACAATGAGCAGTTCTTC
D gene: -; V gene: TRBV5-1; clone size: -; J gene: TRBJ2-1; CDR3 protein: CASSLYDGDNEQFF; CDR3 DNA: TGCGCCAGCAGCTTGTACGATGGAGACAATGAGCAGTTCTTC
D gene: -; V gene: TRBV19; clone size: -; J gene: TRBJ1-1; CDR3 protein: CASMGRNTEAFF; CDR3 DNA: TGTGCCAGTATGGGGCGGAACACTGAAGCTTTCTTT
D gene: TRBD2; V gene: TRBV3-1; clone size: once; J gene: TRBJ2-3; CDR3 protein: CASSPGLAGPASDTQYF; CDR3 DNA: TGTGCCAGCAGCCCCGGACTAGCGGGACCCGCGAGTGATACGCAGTATTTT
D gene: -; V gene: TRBV6-1; clone size: -; J gene: TRBJ2-7; CDR3 protein: CASGGLGLKREQYF; CDR3 DNA: TGTGCCAGCGGAGGACTGGGCCTTAAGAGGGAGCAGTACTTC
D gene: TRBD1; V gene: TRBV12-3/TRBV12-4; clone size: -; J gene: TRBJ2-6; CDR3 protein: CASTATGRSGANVLTF; CDR3 DNA: TGTGCCAGCACCGCGACAGGGCGCTCTGGGGCCAACGTCCTGACTTTC
D gene: -; V gene: TRBV12-3/TRBV12-4; clone size: -; J gene: TRBJ2-1; CDR3 protein: CASTNADYNEQFF; CDR3 DNA: TGTGCCAGCACAAACGCAGACTACAATGAGCAGTTCTTC
D gene: TRBD1; V gene: TRBV18; clone size: few; J gene: TRBJ2-7; CDR3 protein: CASSRDRGDEQYF; CDR3 DNA: TGTGCCAGCTCTCGGGACAGGGGGGACGAGCAGTACTTC
D gene: -; V gene: TRBV12-3/TRBV12-4; clone size: -; J gene: TRBJ1-5; CDR3 protein: CASSSGHFNQPQHF; CDR3 DNA: TGTGCCAGCAGCTCGGGACACTTCAATCAGCCCCAGCATTTT
D gene: TRBD2; V gene: TRBV2; clone size: -; J gene: TRBJ2-3; CDR3 protein: CASSRGLADHTDTQYF; CDR3 DNA: TGTGCCAGCAGTCGCGGACTAGCGGACCACACAGATACGCAGTATTTT
D gene: -; V gene: TRBV6-1; clone size: few; J gene: TRBJ2-1; CDR3 protein: CASRDRLVYEQFF; CDR3 DNA: TGTGCCAGCAGAGACCGATTGGTTTATGAGCAGTTCTTC
D gene: -; V gene: TRBV9; clone size: few; J gene: TRBJ2-1; CDR3 protein: CASRSGLGQYNEQFF; CDR3 DNA: TGTGCCAGCAGGTCCGGACTGGGGCAATACAATGAGCAGTTCTTC
D gene: -; V gene: TRBV12-3/TRBV12-4; clone size: -; J gene: TRBJ1-1; CDR3 protein: CASSLLGGGGEAFF; CDR3 DNA: TGTGCCAGCAGTTTGTTGGGGGGCGGTGGGGAAGCTTTCTTT
D gene: -; V gene: TRBV7-2; clone size: -; J gene: TRBJ2-7; CDR3 protein: CASSPISYEQYF; CDR3 DNA: TGTGCCAGCAGCCCAATCTCCTACGAGCAGTACTTC
D gene: TRBD2; V gene: TRBV10-2; clone size: once; J gene: TRBJ2-3; CDR3 protein: CATAGAGPTDTQYF; CDR3 DNA: TGCGCCACCGCTGGAGCGGGGCCCACAGATACGCAGTATTTT
D gene: TRBD2; V gene: TRBV20-1; clone size: once; J gene: TRBJ2-3; CDR3 protein: CSARVAGGSSRTDTQYF; CDR3 DNA: TGCAGTGCTAGAGTGGCGGGAGGGTCCTCGAGAACAGATACGCAGTATTTT
D gene: TRBD2; V gene: TRBV10-1; clone size: few; J gene: TRBJ2-1; CDR3 protein: CASSETSGRVHEQFF; CDR3 DNA: TGCGCCAGCAGCGAGACTAGCGGGAGGGTGCATGAGCAGTTCTTC
D gene: -; V gene: TRBV28; clone size: -; J gene: TRBJ2-3; CDR3 protein: CASSLSPSRISDTQYF; CDR3 DNA: TGTGCCAGCAGTTTATCTCCTAGCAGAATTTCAGATACGCAGTATTTT
D gene: TRBD2; V gene: TRBV29-1; clone size: -; J gene: TRBJ2-3; CDR3 protein: CSVEGLAEIGDTQYF; CDR3 DNA: TGCAGCGTCGAGGGACTAGCGGAGATTGGAGATACGCAGTATTTT
D gene: -; V gene: TRBV24-1; clone size: few; J gene: TRBJ2-1; CDR3 protein: CATMSHGDDEQFF; CDR3 DNA: TGTGCCACCATGTCACATGGAGACGACGAGCAGTTCTTC
D gene: TRBD2; V gene: TRBV7-9; clone size: -; J gene: TRBJ2-1; CDR3 protein: CASSLVLAGYNEQFF; CDR3 DNA: TGTGCCAGCAGCTTAGTCCTAGCGGGCTACAATGAGCAGTTCTTC
D gene: -; V gene: TRBV29-1; clone size: few; J gene: TRBJ1-2; CDR3 protein: CSVGMDGYTF; CDR3 DNA: TGCAGCGTTGGGATGGATGGCTACACCTTC
D gene: TRBD2; V gene: TRBV20-1; clone size: few; J gene: TRBJ2-3; CDR3 protein: CSANRGLAGESDTQYF; CDR3 DNA: TGCAGTGCCAACCGGGGACTAGCGGGAGAATCAGATACGCAGTATTTT
D gene: -; V gene: TRBV5-1; clone size: -; J gene: TRBJ1-1; CDR3 protein: CASRLLQGNTEAFF; CDR3 DNA: TGCGCCAGCAGATTACTACAGGGAAACACTGAAGCTTTCTTT
D gene: -; V gene: TRBV9; clone size: few; J gene: TRBJ1-5; CDR3 protein: CASSVGGGWDQPQHF; CDR3 DNA: TGTGCCAGCAGCGTAGGAGGGGGGTGGGATCAGCCCCAGCATTTT
D gene: TRBD2; V gene: TRBV6-2/TRBV6-3; clone size: -; J gene: TRBJ2-1; CDR3 protein: CASTGIRLAGEYNEQFF; CDR3 DNA: TGTGCCAGCACGGGGATACGACTAGCGGGAGAATACAATGAGCAGTTCTTC
D gene: -; V gene: TRBV27; clone size: -; J gene: TRBJ1-2; CDR3 protein: CASSLNQRGGNYGYTF; CDR3 DNA: TGTGCCAGCAGTTTAAACCAGCGTGGGGGTAACTATGGCTACACCTTC
D gene: -; V gene: TRBV6-2/TRBV6-3; clone size: few; J gene: TRBJ2-7; CDR3 protein: CASRPPVLASEQYF; CDR3 DNA: TGTGCCAGCAGACCCCCGGTACTAGCCAGCGAGCAGTACTTC
D gene: -; V gene: TRBV24-1; clone size: few; J gene: TRBJ2-6; CDR3 protein: CATSEGGIAGANVLTF; CDR3 DNA: TGTGCCACCAGTGAGGGAGGTATAGCGGGGGCCAACGTCCTGACTTTC
D gene: -; V gene: TRBV5-6; clone size: -; J gene: TRBJ2-1; CDR3 protein: CASSLATGRVNEQFF; CDR3 DNA: TGTGCCAGCAGCTTGGCCACAGGGCGCGTCAATGAGCAGTTCTTC
D gene: -; V gene: TRBV29-1; clone size: few; J gene: TRBJ2-1; CDR3 protein: CSVSDNEQFF; CDR3 DNA: TGCAGCGTGTCCGACAATGAGCAGTTCTTC
D gene: -; V gene: TRBV20-1; clone size: -; J gene: TRBJ1-3; CDR3 protein: CSARWQTGNTIYF; CDR3 DNA: TGCAGTGCTAGATGGCAAACAGGAAACACCATATATTTT
D gene: TRBD2; V gene: TRBV29-1; clone size: -; J gene: TRBJ2-7; CDR3 protein: CSVETGGSYEQYF; CDR3 DNA: TGCAGCGTTGAAACGGGGGGAAGCTACGAGCAGTACTTC
D gene: -; V gene: TRBV7-6; clone size: -; J gene: TRBJ2-6; CDR3 protein: CASSPIRTGANVLTF; CDR3 DNA: TGTGCCAGCAGCCCCATAAGAACTGGGGCCAACGTCCTGACTTTC
D gene: TRBD2; V gene: TRBV7-3; clone size: few; J gene: TRBJ2-1; CDR3 protein: CASSSTSGVYNEQFF; CDR3 DNA: TGTGCCAGCAGCTCAACTAGCGGGGTTTACAATGAGCAGTTCTTC
D gene: -; V gene: TRBV12-5; clone size: few; J gene: TRBJ2-5; CDR3 protein: CASGFGPHETQYF; CDR3 DNA: TGTGCTAGTGGTTTCGGGCCCCACGAGACCCAGTACTTC
D gene: TRBD2; V gene: TRBV30; clone size: few; J gene: TRBJ2-1; CDR3 protein: CAFGTNNEQFF; CDR3 DNA: TGTGCCTTCGGGACTAACAATGAGCAGTTCTTC
D gene: TRBD2; V gene: TRBV19; clone size: few; J gene: TRBJ2-1; CDR3 protein: CASSPGGPPNEQFF; CDR3 DNA: TGTGCCAGTAGTCCGGGAGGGCCCCCCAATGAGCAGTTCTTC
D gene: -; V gene: TRBV18; clone size: -; J gene: TRBJ2-5; CDR3 protein: CASSLRKETQYF; CDR3 DNA: TGTGCCAGCTCACTCAGGAAAGAGACCCAGTACTTC
D gene: TRBD2; V gene: TRBV20-1; clone size: -; J gene: TRBJ2-3; CDR3 protein: CSAPPLAGVRETQYF; CDR3 DNA: TGCAGTGCTCCGCCCCTAGCGGGAGTAAGGGAGACGCAGTATTTT
D gene: TRBD2; V gene: TRBV20-1; clone size: -; J gene: TRBJ2-7; CDR3 protein: CSAVSGSGYEQYF; CDR3 DNA: TGCAGTGCCGTTAGCGGGAGTGGGTACGAGCAGTACTTC
D gene: -; V gene: TRBV6-1; clone size: -; J gene: TRBJ2-1; CDR3 protein: CASSISLIDNEQFF; CDR3 DNA: TGTGCCAGCAGTATCAGTCTAATTGACAATGAGCAGTTCTTC
D gene: TRBD2; V gene: TRBV11-3; clone size: -; J gene: TRBJ2-1; CDR3 protein: CASSLGHRTSGPNEQFF; CDR3 DNA: TGTGCCAGCAGCTTAGGTCATAGGACTAGCGGTCCTAATGAGCAGTTCTTC
D gene: TRBD2; V gene: TRBV10-2; clone size: many; J gene: TRBJ2-3; CDR3 protein: CASRVLAGVADTQYF; CDR3 DNA: TGCGCCAGCAGAGTTCTAGCGGGAGTAGCAGATACGCAGTATTTT
D gene: TRBD2; V gene: TRBV20-1; clone size: few; J gene: TRBJ2-7; CDR3 protein: CSAPPSGYYEQYF; CDR3 DNA: TGCAGTGCCCCGCCTAGCGGTTACTACGAGCAGTACTTC
D gene: -; V gene: TRBV20-1; clone size: -; J gene: TRBJ2-4; CDR3 protein: CSARDRRIAKNIQYF; CDR3 DNA: TGCAGTGCTAGAGATCGGCGGATAGCCAAAAACATTCAGTACTTC
D gene: -; V gene: TRBV9; clone size: few; J gene: TRBJ1-1; CDR3 protein: CASSVDKGTEAFF; CDR3 DNA: TGTGCCAGCAGCGTAGATAAGGGCACTGAAGCTTTCTTT
D gene: -; V gene: TRBV18; clone size: few; J gene: TRBJ1-1; CDR3 protein: CASSLRARDTEAFF; CDR3 DNA: TGTGCCAGCTCCCTCCGGGCGCGTGACACTGAAGCTTTCTTT
D gene: -; V gene: TRBV4-3; clone size: few; J gene: TRBJ2-1; CDR3 protein: CASSQDRGEQFF; CDR3 DNA: TGCGCCAGCAGCCAAGACAGGGGTGAGCAGTTCTTC
D gene: -; V gene: TRBV9; clone size: -; J gene: TRBJ1-6; CDR3 protein: CASSVATGSPLHF; CDR3 DNA: TGTGCCAGCAGCGTAGCTACTGGCTCACCCCTCCACTTT
D gene: -; V gene: TRBV7-2; clone size: -; J gene: TRBJ1-2; CDR3 protein: CASSLATGIGGYTF; CDR3 DNA: TGTGCCAGCAGCTTAGCGACGGGAATAGGTGGCTACACCTTC
D gene: TRBD1; V gene: TRBV5-4; clone size: -; J gene: TRBJ2-2; CDR3 protein: CASSLAGGANTGELFF; CDR3 DNA: TGTGCCAGCAGCTTGGCAGGGGGCGCGAACACCGGGGAGCTGTTTTTT